What follows is one T cell receptor beta chain and its context. Its cognate antigen is unknown. These data are taken from a study of CD4+ T cells in melanoma. Study findings and constraints: In melanoma, neoantigen-specific CD4+ T cells reportedly differed in differentiation state. CD8+ T cell, macrophage and B cell function reportedly correlated with neoantigen-specific CD4+ T cells.

The assay was immunoSEQ multiplex PCR, and TCRdb's table has in-frame clones only and misses some. This sample has thousands of clones, with over 55% found just once. Germline CDR1 reads SGHTA; CDR2 reads FQGNSA. V lost 1 base and J 4 bases, leaving 11 bases between the germline ends. The CDR3 has 15 amino acids. The receptor was derived from a human donor with melanoma. The genes are TRBV7-2 and TRBJ2-1; D not certain. The material sequenced was cells from a culture (not recorded whether cultured in vitro). The CDR3 sequence is CASSLDIGPYNEQFF. CDR3 sequence (DNA): TGTGCCAGCAGCTTAGATATAGGGCCTTACAATGAGCAGTTCTTC.